Each of the 26 T cell receptor beta chains below was sequenced from the same sample in a study of cytomegalovirus exposure and HLA in healthy donors (dated by TCRdb to 2016 to 2017). The receptor library was made with the immunoSEQ multiplex PCR assay. For the multiplex PCR, a mixture combining 60 forward primers for TCR Vbeta segments and 13 reverse primers for TCR Jbeta segments was used. Sourced from immuneACCESS, this table was stored by TCRdb with only in-frame sequences that have V and J called. A share of the clones is absent; for the studies checked, an unresolved V gene accounts for under half, and the remainder has no known explanation. The sample profile shows roughly 97,000 clones; 73% of them were found once. The ten largest make up 3.5% to 4.5% of the sample. Sample: PBMCs. Receptors were obtained from a man aged 35 to 55 in good health and CMV-seronegative.

V gene TRBV6-6 combines with J gene TRBJ2-3; TRBD1 matches at 7 bases. The CDR3 covers 13 residues. Germline V gene lookup returns CDR1 MNHNY and CDR2 SVGAGI (reference sequence). V shed 7 bases, J shed 3 bases, and the junction held 4 bases outside the gene matches. The CDR3 DNA reads TGTGCCAGCACAAAGACAGGGACAGATACGCAGTATTTT. Translation: CASTKTGTDTQYF.

The gene calls are TRBV19 and TRBJ2-7; D gene unclear. The CDR3 has 15 amino acids. Germline V gene lookup returns CDR1 LNHDA and CDR2 SQIVND (reference sequence). Trimming stripped 1 base from V and 3 bases from J, with 13 bases between. Written as DNA, the CDR3 is TGTGCCAGTAGTATAGGCGGCAGTTCGGACTACGAGCAGTACTTC. It is translated as CASSIGGSSDYEQYF.

V and J are TRBV4-2 and TRBJ2-1; TRBD2 agrees at 13 bases. Germline V gene data show CDR1 as LGHNA and CDR2 as YNFKEQ. J lost 0 bases, V lost 3 bases, and 14 bases had no gene match. The CDR3 length is 21 residues. CDR3: CASSQVLLAGGLRSSYNEQFF. The CDR3 bases are TGTGCCAGCAGCCAGGTCCTACTAGCGGGGGGGCTAAGGAGCTCCTACAATGAGCAGTTCTTC.

The rearrangement joins TRBV5-4 to TRBJ1-6; 7 bases align to TRBD1. Germline lookup yields CDR1 SGHNT and CDR2 YYREEE (reference sequence). J was trimmed by 5 bases and V by 5 bases; bases with no gene match: 7. CDR3 size: 15 residues. CDR3 nucleotides: TGTGCCAGCAGTCCACGTACAGGGGATAATTCACCCCTCCACTTT. Its protein is CASSPRTGDNSPLHF.

The chain combines TRBV7-9 with TRBJ1-2; TRBD1 aligns across 7 bases. The CDR3 spans 12 residues. The germline V gene encodes CDR1 SEHNR and CDR2 FQNEAQ (reference sequence). The J segment lost 8 bases and the V segment lost 5 bases, leaving 5 bases of the junction unmatched. CDR3 loop: CASSHPGGGYTF. The CDR3 coding sequence is TGTGCCAGCAGCCATCCAGGGGGGGGCTACACCTTC.

The chain uses TRBV7-2 and TRBJ1-1; possibly TRBD1 for D (5 bases). Germline CDR1 is SGHTA and CDR2 is FQGNSA. The CDR3 totals 13 residues. V dropped 2 bases and J dropped 1 base, with 5 bases sitting between them. The CDR3 coding sequence is TGTGCCAGCAGCTTACAGGGGAACACTGAAGCTTTCTTT. This codes for CASSLQGNTEAFF.

This chain uses TRBV18 with TRBJ1-6; perhaps TRBD1 as D (6 bases). This CDR3 is 14 amino acids long. V dropped 3 bases and J dropped 9 bases, with 12 bases sitting between them. The germline V gene has CDR1 KGHSH and CDR2 LQKENI. The CDR3 sequence: CASSPDQGTSPLHF. The DNA of the CDR3 is TGTGCCAGCTCACCTGACCAGGGGACTTCACCCCTCCACTTT.

This chain uses TRBV5-1 with TRBJ2-7, with 10 nucleotides matching TRBD1. Germline V gene lookup returns CDR1 SGHRS and CDR2 YFSETQ. Trimming cost V 4 bases and J 3 bases; bases outside gene matches: 4. The CDR3 spans 14 residues. Here the CDR3 reads CASSPGTGVYEQYF. CDR3 DNA sequence: TGCGCCAGCAGCCCCGGGACAGGGGTCTACGAGCAGTACTTC.

The rearrangement links TRBV5-1 to TRBJ1-6; possible D gene TRBD1, 6 bases. The length of the CDR3 is 16 residues. V shed 5 bases and J shed 7 bases, with 19 bases lying between them. CDR1 and CDR2 from the germline V gene are SGHRS and YFSETQ. Here the CDR3 reads CASRSVGAGVNSPLHF. In DNA form, the CDR3 reads TGCGCCAGCAGATCCGTGGGGGCAGGGGTGAATTCACCCCTCCACTTT.

A few counts support this clone. The same CDR3 is also encoded by other DNA sequences in this sample. The rearrangement uses TRBV6-5 and TRBJ2-3; the D gene is possibly TRBD1 (6 bases). Germline CDR1 and CDR2: MNHEY and SVGAGI. The V and J ends lost 0 bases and 1 base respectively, with 8 bases between them. The CDR3 has 15 residues. This CDR3 reads CASSYSPGGTDTQYF. In DNA form, the CDR3 reads TGTGCCAGCAGTTACTCGCCAGGGGGCACAGATACGCAGTATTTT.

V is TRBV7-9 and J is TRBJ2-2; 8 nucleotides match TRBD1. The CDR3 runs to 17 residues. In germline, CDR1 is SEHNR, CDR2 FQNEAQ (reference sequence). V was pared by 7 bases and J by 6 bases, with 16 bases of the junction left unmatched. The CDR3 bases are TGTGCCAGCAACAGAAACAGGGCAGGGGGCCGGTCCGGGGAGCTGTTTTTT. Amino acids: CASNRNRAGGRSGELFF.

The chain uses TRBV14 and TRBJ1-5, with TRBD1 as a possible D gene (5 bases). Trimming left V 11 bases short and J 3 bases short, with 14 bases between. CDR1 SGHDN and CDR2 FVKESK come from the germline V gene. The length of the CDR3 is 13 residues. The CDR3 nucleotides read TGTGCCTCCTCCCTGGGGCTCAATCAGCCCCAGCATTTT. Encoded protein: CASSLGLNQPQHF.

The chain joins TRBV9 to TRBJ2-5, with 10 bases matching TRBD1. The tail of the sequence fits TRBJ2-7 better, so the J call may be wrong. CDR1 and CDR2 (germline): SGDLS, YYNGEE. The CDR3 consists of 15 residues. The DNA of the CDR3 is TGTGCCAGCAGCTTGGGGACAGGGGCCTCCTACGAGCAGTACTTC. It codes for CASSLGTGASYEQYF.

The rearrangement links TRBV2 to TRBJ2-7, with 8 bases lining up with TRBD1. The CDR3 is made up of 12 amino acids. J gave up 6 bases and V 7 bases, and 5 bases lay outside the gene matches. Germline V gene data show CDR1 as SNHLY and CDR2 as FYNNEI. CDR3 bases: TGTGCCAGCACCAGAGACAGGGGCGAGCAGTACTTC. This sequence encodes CASTRDRGEQYF.

The chain carries TRBV15 and TRBJ1-1, with TRBD1 matching over 8 bases. V lost 3 bases and J lost 0; bases outside the gene matches: 3. The CDR3 contains 15 residues. Germline-derived CDR1 and CDR2 are LNHNV and YYDKDF (reference sequence). CDR3 coding DNA: TGTGCCACCAGCAGGGACAGGGAGATGAACACTGAAGCTTTCTTT. Translated, it gives CATSRDREMNTEAFF.

This clone is a singleton in its sample. CDR3 coding DNA: TGTGCCAGCAGCTCAACAGGACAGGGGGGTGAAAAACTGTTTTTT. Translating gives CASSSTGQGGEKLFF. The rearrangement uses TRBV7-8 and TRBJ1-4; 10 bases map to TRBD1. The CDR3 extends over 15 amino acids. Unmatched junction bases numbered 6, after V lost 4 bases and J lost 7 bases. Per germline, CDR1 SGHVS and CDR2 FQNEAQ.

CDR3 nucleotide sequence: TGCAGTGCTAACATAAACACTGAAGCTTTCTTT. This gives the protein CSANINTEAFF. The chain recombines TRBV20-1 with TRBJ1-1, with D hard to call. V dropped 4 bases and J dropped 2 bases, with 5 bases sitting between them. Germline V lookup: CDR1 DFQATT, CDR2 SNEGSKA (reference sequence). The CDR3 runs to 11 residues.

The V and J genes are TRBV19 and TRBJ2-7, with no clear D. CDR3 length equals 13 residues. From germline, CDR1 is LNHDA and CDR2 SQIVND (reference sequence). The ends were cut back, 5 bases at V and 4 bases at J, with 12 bases in the middle. This CDR3 reads CASSASPSYEQYF. In DNA form, the CDR3 reads TGTGCCAGTAGTGCCTCCCCTAGTTACGAGCAGTACTTC.

The rearrangement joins TRBV4-2 to TRBJ1-5; the D gene is possibly TRBD1 (5 bases). Germline V gene lookup returns CDR1 LGHNA and CDR2 YNFKEQ. The CDR3 is 15 residues long. Trimming cost V 1 base and J 2 bases, with 9 bases left between them. As DNA, the CDR3 is TGTGCCAGCAGCCAAGGGGGCGTTGGCAATCAGCCCCAGCATTTT. This gives the protein CASSQGGVGNQPQHF.

This chain connects TRBV5-1 to TRBJ2-3; 7 bases are shared with TRBD1. V lost 2 bases and J lost 5; bases outside the gene matches: 8. Germline V lookup: CDR1 SGHRS, CDR2 YFSETQ. The CDR3 is 15 residues long. CDR3 bases: TGCGCCAGCAGCTTTGGAGACAGGGAAGGAGATACGCAGTATTTT. Amino acid sequence: CASSFGDREGDTQYF.

V usage is TRBV5-5 and J usage is TRBJ2-6; D not certain. V was clipped by 0 bases and J by 0 bases, with 7 bases between them. The CDR3 is 16 amino acids. Germline lookup yields CDR1 SGHKS and CDR2 YYEKEE (reference sequence). The chain's CDR3 is CASSLVFGSGANVLTF. CDR3 DNA: TGTGCCAGCAGCTTGGTTTTCGGCTCTGGGGCCAACGTCCTGACTTTC. The complete variable domain, with remaining parts taken from reference TRBV5-5 and TRBJ2-6, reads DAGVTQSPTHLIKTRGQQVTLRCSPISGHKSVSWYQQVLGQGPQFIFQYYEKEERGRGNFPDRFSARQFPNYSSELNVNALLLGDSALYLCASSLVFGSGANVLTFGAGSRLTVL.

This sequence joins TRBV6-5 and TRBJ2-1; possible D gene TRBD1, 7 bases. There are 14 residues in the CDR3. With 5 bases removed from V and 8 bases from J, the gap between germline ends came to 16 bases. Per the germline V gene, CDR1 is MNHEY and CDR2 is SVGAGI. In nucleotides, the CDR3 is TGTGCCAGCAGTCCAGACAGGGAGGTGGATGAGCAGTTCTTC. This sequence encodes CASSPDREVDEQFF.

In this sample, this clone turned up a few times. The rearrangement joins TRBV4-3 to TRBJ1-4, with D uncertain. Germline assignment: CDR1 LGHNA and CDR2 YSLEER. Trimming left V 4 bases short and J 7 bases short, with 19 bases between. This CDR3 is 16 amino acids long. CDR3 sequence: CASSPRLSGAGEKLFF. As DNA, the CDR3 is TGCGCCAGCAGCCCGCGGTTGTCGGGCGCGGGTGAAAAACTGTTTTTT.

This clone appeared a single time. The J gene is TRBJ2-7, the V gene TRBV6-1, with TRBD1 matching 9 bases. Germline V gene lookup returns CDR1 MNHNS and CDR2 SASEGT. The CDR3 has 13 residues. The V segment lost 6 bases and the J segment 5 bases; nucleotides outside the gene matches: 5. The CDR3 nucleotides are TGTGCCAGCAGACAGGGGGCAGGGAACGAGCAGTACTTC. Protein product: CASRQGAGNEQYF.

CDR3 in amino acids: CASRKGQVDEQFF. CDR3 DNA sequence: TGTGCCAGCAGGAAGGGACAGGTGGATGAGCAGTTCTTC. The J gene is TRBJ2-1, the V gene TRBV5-6, with TRBD1 identical over 8 bases. The J segment lost 8 bases and the V segment lost 5 bases, leaving 6 bases of the junction unmatched. CDR3 length: 13 residues. In germline, CDR1 is SGHDT, CDR2 YYEEEE.

This clone was counted a few times. The chain uses TRBV30 and TRBJ1-6, with TRBD1 identical over 7 bases. With 8 bases clipped from V and 0 bases from J, the junction kept 7 bases outside the gene matches. Germline V gives CDR1 GTSNPN, CDR2 SVGIG (reference sequence). The CDR3 has 15 amino acids. CDR3 loop: CAGRGSSSYNSPLHF. For the CDR3, the DNA is TGTGCCGGCAGGGGGAGCAGCTCCTATAATTCACCCCTCCACTTT.